The rows below give T cell receptor beta chains drawn from one sample of a study of T cell repertoires in cytomegalovirus infection. Their cognate antigens are unknown. TCRdb processed the reads anew with MiXCR; each CDR3 protein has one entry. The repertoire has 100,000 to 150,000 distinct CDR3 sequences, 20% to 30% of them found once; the top ten carry roughly 33%. Material: PBMCs, sequenced either directly or after in vitro stimulation (not recorded which). Every receptor here comes from a human donor in good health (CMV status not recorded). Some clones in this sample may be carry-over from other donors' samples. CDR3s include the opening cysteine and the closing phenylalanine or tryptophan. A D gene is named only where the DNA matches it firmly. The listing skips clone size in some rows; elsewhere it reads once, few, many or a size class.

v_call	clone_size	d_call	j_call	cdr3_aa	cdr3_nt
TRBV7-8	few	.	TRBJ2-5	CASSNRETQYF	TGTGCCAGCAGCAACCGGGAGACCCAGTACTTC
TRBV6-1	once	TRBD1	TRBJ2-1	CASTPGTGYYNERFF	TGTGCCAGCACCCCCGGGACAGGGTACTACAATGAGCGGTTCTTC
TRBV4-3	.	TRBD2	TRBJ2-1	CASSQGLAGFYNEQFF	TGCGCCAGCAGCCAAGGGCTAGCGGGATTCTACAATGAGCAGTTCTTC
TRBV18	.	.	TRBJ1-4	CASSHQGFNEKLFF	TGTGCCAGCTCACACCAGGGATTTAATGAAAAACTGTTTTTT
TRBV7-8	many	.	TRBJ1-1	CASSLGVSLNTEAFF	TGTGCCAGCAGCTTAGGGGTCAGTTTGAACACTGAAGCTTTCTTT
TRBV4-2	.	.	TRBJ2-1	CASSPTPGGAIYNEQFF	TGTGCCAGCAGCCCGACACCAGGAGGGGCGATTTACAATGAGCAGTTCTTC
TRBV25-1	.	TRBD2	TRBJ2-3	CASSEYILAGAQYF	TGTGCCAGCAGTGAATATATTCTAGCGGGAGCCCAGTATTTT
TRBV6-2/TRBV6-3	.	.	TRBJ2-2	CASRTGFHTGELFF	TGTGCCAGCAGAACGGGGTTCCACACCGGGGAGCTGTTTTTT
TRBV27	many	.	TRBJ1-4	CASSHMTGELFF	TGTGCCAGCAGTCATATGACAGGAGAACTGTTTTTT
TRBV27	.	.	TRBJ2-2	CASSLSPEPAGTGELFF	TGTGCCAGCAGTTTATCCCCCGAACCCGCGGGCACCGGGGAGCTGTTTTTT
TRBV7-9	.	TRBD2	TRBJ2-1	CATQISGLPHDEQFF	TGTGCCACCCAAATCTCGGGACTACCCCACGATGAGCAGTTCTTC
TRBV28	many	.	TRBJ2-2	CASSSTTGELFF	TGTGCCAGCAGTTCCACCACCGGGGAGCTGTTTTTT
TRBV19	.	TRBD1	TRBJ1-2	CASSIGRQGSNYGYTF	TGTGCCAGTAGTATAGGGCGACAGGGATCTAACTATGGCTACACCTTC
TRBV6-5	.	TRBD2	TRBJ2-1	CASSYSVAGARHEQFF	TGTGCCAGCAGTTACTCGGTAGCGGGGGCCAGGCATGAGCAGTTCTTC
TRBV7-9	many	.	TRBJ2-1	CASSLVSYNEQFF	TGTGCCAGCAGCTTGGTATCCTACAATGAGCAGTTCTTC
TRBV6-2/TRBV6-3	few	TRBD2	TRBJ2-7	CASIPLGTSGGYEQYF	TGTGCCAGCATACCCCTCGGGACTAGCGGGGGCTACGAGCAGTACTTC
TRBV7-9	.	.	TRBJ2-3	CASSLGLGEDTQYF	TGTGCCAGCAGCTTAGGACTAGGAGAAGATACGCAGTATTTT
TRBV6-1	.	.	TRBJ2-5	CASSTGSRTQETQYF	TGTGCCAGCAGTACAGGCTCGAGGACCCAAGAGACCCAGTACTTC
TRBV5-4	.	.	TRBJ2-4	CASSLSGNIQYF	TGTGCCAGCAGCTTATCGGGAAACATTCAGTACTTC
TRBV7-9	many	.	TRBJ1-1	CASSQEGEGVEAFF	TGTGCCAGCAGCCAGGAGGGGGAGGGGGTTGAAGCTTTCTTT
TRBV6-2/TRBV6-3	.	.	TRBJ1-1	CASSYRATEAFF	TGTGCCAGCAGTTACAGGGCCACTGAAGCTTTCTTT
TRBV7-2	few	.	TRBJ1-1	CASSLLGTEAFF	TGTGCCAGCAGCCTTCTTGGCACTGAAGCTTTCTTT
TRBV19	few	TRBD2	TRBJ2-5	CATREGPGPFETQYF	TGTGCCACTAGGGAGGGGCCTGGCCCTTTTGAGACCCAGTACTTC
TRBV6-6	few	TRBD1	TRBJ2-3	CASRWTGGTDTQYF	TGTGCCAGCCGATGGACAGGGGGCACAGATACGCAGTATTTT
TRBV4-1	.	.	TRBJ1-6	CASSQPGQSVASYNSPLHF	TGCGCCAGCAGCCAACCAGGACAGTCGGTTGCGTCCTATAATTCACCCCTCCACTTT
TRBV4-2	.	.	TRBJ2-6	CASSQVSSGANVLTF	TGTGCCAGCAGCCAGGTTAGCTCTGGGGCCAACGTCCTGACTTTC
TRBV20-1	.	TRBD2	TRBJ2-5	CSARERPGLAGGVRETQYF	TGCAGTGCTAGAGAGAGGCCGGGACTAGCGGGAGGTGTTCGAGAGACCCAGTACTTC
TRBV12-3/TRBV12-4	.	.	TRBJ2-5	CASSYGLRVETQYF	TGTGCCAGCAGTTACGGACTGAGGGTAGAGACCCAGTACTTC
TRBV20-1	.	TRBD1	TRBJ2-7	CSATLTQGAYTYEQYF	TGCAGTGCTACCTTGACACAGGGGGCCTACACCTACGAGCAGTACTTC
TRBV7-9	few	.	TRBJ2-1	CASSPKAGSVKQFF	TGTGCCAGCAGCCCGAAGGCCGGTTCGGTAAAGCAGTTCTTC
TRBV20-1	.	.	TRBJ2-7	CSARVPLDRLYEQYF	TGCAGTGCTAGAGTCCCCTTGGACAGACTATACGAGCAGTACTTC
TRBV14	few	.	TRBJ2-1	CASTPNSFDNEQFF	TGTGCCAGTACACCAAATAGTTTCGACAATGAGCAGTTCTTC
TRBV28	many	.	TRBJ1-1	CASSFGAWGTEAFF	TGTGCCAGCAGTTTTGGGGCCTGGGGGACTGAAGCTTTCTTT
TRBV6-1	.	.	TRBJ2-7	CASSETVTSEQYF	TGTGCCAGCAGTGAAACAGTCACGAGCGAGCAGTACTTC
TRBV7-8	many	TRBD2	TRBJ2-1	CASSREVGLNSYNEQFF	TGTGCCAGCAGTCGGGAGGTGGGCCTAAACTCCTACAATGAGCAGTTCTTC
TRBV7-9	.	.	TRBJ1-1	CASSLQETNTEAFF	TGTGCCAGCAGCTTACAGGAGACGAACACTGAAGCTTTCTTT
TRBV11-2	many	TRBD1	TRBJ2-5	CASSRTGGGFVETQYF	TGTGCCAGCAGTCGGACAGGGGGCGGTTTTGTCGAGACCCAGTACTTC
TRBV7-2	many	.	TRBJ1-2	CASSLVVTDFFYGYTF	TGTGCCAGCAGCTTAGTAGTGACCGATTTCTTTTATGGCTACACCTTC
TRBV6-8	few	TRBD1	TRBJ1-2	CASSYWTGAGYTF	TGTGCCAGCAGTTACTGGACAGGGGCCGGCTACACCTTC
TRBV4-3	few	TRBD2	TRBJ2-5	CASSQGVAGGQETQYF	TGCGCCAGCAGCCAAGGCGTAGCGGGAGGTCAAGAGACCCAGTACTTC
TRBV6-1	.	.	TRBJ2-6	CASSGLSSGANVLTF	TGTGCCAGCAGTGGGTTGTCCTCTGGGGCCAACGTCCTGACTTTC
TRBV7-9	large	TRBD2	TRBJ2-1	CASSYPGTSGREPYNEQFF	TGTGCCAGCAGTTACCCCGGGACTAGCGGGAGGGAACCCTACAATGAGCAGTTCTTC
TRBV19	few	.	TRBJ1-5	CASSDGYSNQPQHF	TGTGCCAGTTCCGACGGTTATAGCAATCAGCCCCAGCATTTT
TRBV12-3/TRBV12-4	few	.	TRBJ1-1	CASSFGMNTEAFF	TGTGCCAGCAGTTTTGGGATGAACACTGAAGCTTTCTTT
TRBV4-1	.	.	TRBJ1-2	CASSLVGKMDGYTF	TGCGCCAGCAGCCTGGTAGGGAAGATGGATGGCTACACCTTC
TRBV27	.	.	TRBJ2-7	CASSPGTDSYEQYF	TGTGCCAGCAGTCCCGGGACTGATTCTTACGAGCAGTACTTC
TRBV7-2	many	TRBD2	TRBJ2-3	CASSRGTIGTDTQYF	TGTGCCAGCAGTCGGGGGACTATAGGCACAGATACGCAGTATTTT
TRBV7-9	few	TRBD2	TRBJ2-2	CASSIGTSGTIKNTGELFF	TGTGCCAGCAGCATTGGGACTAGCGGGACTATCAAGAACACCGGGGAGCTGTTTTTT
TRBV7-8	few	TRBD1	TRBJ1-5	CASSLGAQGDQPQHF	TGTGCCAGCAGCTTAGGTGCACAGGGGGATCAGCCCCAGCATTTT
TRBV7-9	.	TRBD1	TRBJ2-1	CASSPGQGPDNEQFF	TGTGCCAGCAGTCCCGGACAGGGACCCGACAATGAGCAGTTCTTC
TRBV28	many	.	TRBJ1-4	CASRDMTETNEKLFF	TGTGCCAGCAGGGACATGACAGAAACAAATGAAAAACTGTTTTTT
TRBV28	many	TRBD2	TRBJ2-1	CASIKRLAELGEQFF	TGTGCCAGCATCAAACGACTAGCGGAACTTGGGGAGCAGTTCTTC
TRBV7-2	many	.	TRBJ1-2	CASSRPGNYGYTF	TGTGCCAGCAGTAGACCTGGGAACTATGGCTACACCTTC
TRBV19	once	.	TRBJ1-1	CASRILSNTEAFF	TGTGCCAGTAGGATCCTATCGAACACTGAAGCTTTCTTT